This TCR beta chain is from a study of T-cell reconstitution after alpha-beta-depleted transplantation in children. This sample's TCRbeta library carried unique molecular identifier barcodes. Using its own MiXCR run on the PCR reads, TCRdb lists one record per CDR3 protein. The repertoire has about 31,000 distinct CDR3 sequences, approximately 6.5% of them found once; the top ten carry 25% to 30%. This clonotype was seen repeatedly, ten times or more. Its antigen is undetermined. General study findings and limits: At the one-year point after transplant, T-cell counts and TCRbeta diversity were found to come mostly from T cells that had been newly produced. Some patients owed their high day-60 TCRbeta diversity to surviving recipient T cells and thymic progenitors. Reportedly, alpha-beta T cells present about two months post-transplant originated from several hundred expanded clones of graft origin.

Looked up from germline, CDR1 is LGHNA and CDR2 is YSLEER. V was cut by 0 bases and J by 5 bases, with 8 bases left in between. The CDR3 has 13 amino acids. V and J are TRBV4-3 and TRBJ2-7; D is possibly TRBD1 (6 bases). The receptor was derived from a child younger than two who had a stem cell transplant for acute myeloid leukemia, so the T cells may come from the graft donor. Sequencing was performed on peripheral blood, taken 60 days after TCRalphabeta/CD19-depleted stem cell transplant. In DNA, the CDR3 is TGCGCCAGCAGCCAAGATGGGGGCCACGAGCAGTACTTC. It codes for CASSQDGGHEQYF.